This TCR beta chain was found in a study of blood T cell repertoires in COVID-19. In this sample, this clone turned up once. Sequenced by immunoSEQ multiplex PCR; TCRdb stores in-frame clones only, minus some. There are 140,000 to 150,000 clones in the sample; roughly 88% occur only once, and around 1.9% lies in the top ten. The V end was cut by 1 base, the J end by 7 bases, with 8 bases between. The CDR3 runs 13 residues. The germline V gene encodes CDR1 SGHAT and CDR2 FQNNGV. The sequenced material came from peripheral blood. The TCR was taken from a man aged 70-80 years with acute or convalescent COVID-19. V is TRBV11-2 and J is TRBJ2-1; D possibly corresponds to TRBD2 (6 bases). This CDR3 is CASSLGLDNEQFF. CDR3 DNA: TGTGCCAGCAGCTTAGGACTAGATAATGAGCAGTTCTTC.